The rows below give T cell receptor beta chains drawn from one sample of a study of early T cells in non-severe SARS-CoV-2 infection. TCRdb recomputed calls from the 5' RACE reads with MiXCR, one row per CDR3 protein. The sample lists 65,000 to 95,000 distinct CDR3 sequences; roughly 4.7% were seen once. Sequencing used whole blood, obtained at baseline. The receptors originated from an adult who was a healthcare worker with PCR-confirmed SARS-CoV-2 infection or an uninfected control (not recorded which). Each CDR3 is given with its conserved first and last residue. A D gene is named only where the DNA matches it firmly. Clone size is shown for a subset of rows, as once, few, many or a class of expanded clone.

v_gene	d_gene	j_gene	abundance	CDR3aa	CDR3nt
TRBV18	-	TRBJ2-7	few	CASSLADEQYF	TGTGCCAGCTCACTTGCGGACGAGCAGTACTTC
TRBV6-5	-	TRBJ2-5	-	CASSPPRGRPYQETQYF	TGTGCCAGCAGTCCCCCACGGGGCAGGCCTTACCAAGAGACCCAGTACTTC
TRBV7-2	TRBD1	TRBJ1-2	many	CASSLAGQGYGYTF	TGTGCCAGCAGCTTAGCGGGACAGGGATATGGCTACACCTTC
TRBV27	TRBD1	TRBJ2-1	many	CASSGGGRGNEQFF	TGTGCCAGCAGTGGTGGGGGCAGGGGGAATGAGCAGTTCTTC
TRBV4-1	-	TRBJ2-1	few	CASSQTAGETYNEQFF	TGCGCCAGCAGCCAAACGGCAGGGGAAACCTACAATGAGCAGTTCTTC
TRBV4-2	-	TRBJ2-7	few	CASSQGQGPVEQYF	TGTGCCAGCAGCCAAGGTCAGGGACCGGTCGAGCAGTACTTC
TRBV27	TRBD1	TRBJ1-1	few	CASSWGWQGASGTEAFF	TGTGCCAGCAGTTGGGGATGGCAGGGGGCGAGTGGCACTGAAGCTTTCTTT
TRBV4-2	-	TRBJ1-6	many	CASSGKVVNSPLHF	TGTGCCAGCAGCGGGAAGGTAGTTAATTCACCCCTCCACTTT
TRBV11-2	-	TRBJ2-1	many	CASSLDRPSSGGDEQFF	TGTGCCAGCAGCTTAGATCGACCGTCTTCAGGAGGGGATGAGCAGTTCTTC
TRBV10-1	TRBD2	TRBJ2-7	many	CASSDGTSEIYEQYF	TGCGCCAGCAGTGATGGGACTAGCGAGATTTACGAGCAGTACTTC
TRBV4-2	TRBD2	TRBJ2-5	many	CASSQEWWLAGETQYF	TGTGCCAGCAGCCAAGAGTGGTGGCTAGCGGGAGAGACCCAGTACTTC
TRBV4-2	TRBD2	TRBJ2-7	many	CASSLRLAGEGIAYEQYF	TGTGCCAGCAGCCTCCGACTAGCGGGAGAAGGGATAGCCTACGAGCAGTACTTC
TRBV9	-	TRBJ2-7	few	CASSVAGSEQYF	TGTGCCAGCAGCGTAGCAGGGAGCGAGCAGTACTTC
TRBV2	TRBD1	TRBJ1-6	-	CASKGDRGNSPLHF	TGTGCCAGCAAGGGAGACAGGGGAAATTCACCCCTCCACTTT
TRBV5-8	TRBD1	TRBJ1-1	many	CASSFRDRGSTEAFF	TGTGCCAGCAGCTTCCGGGACAGGGGGTCCACTGAAGCTTTCTTT
TRBV24-1	-	TRBJ2-1	many	CATSEQAEQFF	TGTGCCACCAGTGAGCAGGCTGAGCAGTTCTTC
TRBV11-2	TRBD2	TRBJ2-1	few	CASSPIAGGPYNEQFF	TGTGCCAGCAGCCCCATAGCGGGAGGGCCATACAATGAGCAGTTCTTC
TRBV21-1	-	TRBJ2-1	few	CASSKITSGHNEQFF	TGTGCCAGCAGCAAAATCACTAGCGGGCACAATGAGCAGTTCTTC
TRBV6-1	TRBD1	TRBJ2-3	-	CASILTGGTDTQYF	TGTGCCAGCATTCTGACAGGGGGAACAGATACGCAGTATTTT
TRBV5-6	-	TRBJ2-7	many	CASSLGTIAYEQYF	TGTGCCAGCAGCTTGGGTACGATAGCCTACGAGCAGTACTTC
TRBV6-5	TRBD1	TRBJ1-6	many	CASSYGTATPLHF	TGTGCCAGCAGTTACGGGACAGCTACACCCCTCCACTTT
TRBV14	-	TRBJ2-5	many	CASSQLRLTRETQYF	TGTGCCAGCAGCCAACTACGTCTGACAAGGGAGACCCAGTACTTC
TRBV28	TRBD1	TRBJ2-7	few	CASSSTGTGGREQYF	TGTGCCAGCAGTTCAACCGGGACAGGGGGTCGGGAGCAGTACTTC
TRBV2	TRBD1	TRBJ2-2	many	CASSEGQGYDTGELFF	TGTGCCAGCAGCGAAGGACAGGGTTATGACACCGGGGAGCTGTTTTTT
TRBV6-5	-	TRBJ1-1	few	CASTPPAGNTEAFF	TGTGCCAGTACCCCTCCGGCAGGGAACACTGAAGCTTTCTTT
TRBV7-3	TRBD1	TRBJ2-7	many	CAPPRGRETYEQYF	TGTGCTCCCCCCAGGGGGCGTGAAACCTACGAGCAGTACTTC
TRBV7-8	TRBD1	TRBJ1-1	few	CASSLAGGLNTEAFF	TGTGCCAGCAGCTTGGCAGGGGGACTCAACACTGAAGCTTTCTTT
TRBV9	-	TRBJ2-1	few	CASSVFQETFNEQFF	TGTGCCAGCAGCGTCTTCCAAGAAACGTTCAATGAGCAGTTCTTC
TRBV5-1	TRBD1	TRBJ1-1	-	CASSTGTDYSEAFF	TGCGCCAGCAGCACAGGGACAGATTATAGTGAAGCTTTCTTT
TRBV7-2	-	TRBJ2-5	many	CASSLDGRRETQYF	TGTGCCAGCAGCTTAGACGGGAGAAGAGAGACCCAGTACTTC
TRBV12-3/TRBV12-4	TRBD2	TRBJ2-3	-	CASSLGTAGVDTQYF	TGTGCCAGCAGTTTAGGTACAGCGGGAGTTGATACGCAGTATTTT
TRBV20-1	TRBD2	TRBJ2-7	many	CSARGREGLDYEQYF	TGCAGTGCTAGGGGGCGGGAGGGCCTTGACTACGAGCAGTACTTC
TRBV29-1	-	TRBJ1-2	few	CSVEVAGGTYGYTF	TGCAGCGTTGAAGTAGCGGGGGGGACCTATGGCTACACCTTC
TRBV12-3/TRBV12-4	TRBD1	TRBJ1-6	many	CASSSTGENSPLHF	TGTGCCAGCAGCTCGACAGGGGAGAATTCACCCCTCCACTTT
TRBV5-1	-	TRBJ2-1	many	CASSLAGGYYNEQFF	TGCGCCAGCAGCTTGGCCGGTGGTTATTACAATGAGCAGTTCTTC
TRBV12-5	TRBD1	TRBJ2-7	many	CASGLVTPSGTGWREQYF	TGTGCTAGTGGTTTGGTAACCCCCTCCGGGACAGGGTGGCGGGAGCAGTACTTC
TRBV19	-	TRBJ2-1	few	CASRGADGQFF	TGTGCCAGTAGGGGGGCGGATGGGCAGTTCTTC
TRBV20-1	TRBD2	TRBJ2-1	many	CSARDQLAGSWNEQFF	TGCAGTGCTAGAGATCAACTAGCGGGATCATGGAATGAGCAGTTCTTC
TRBV5-1	-	TRBJ2-3	-	CASSFAGLATDTQYF	TGCGCCAGCAGCTTCGCTGGACTTGCTACAGATACGCAGTATTTT
TRBV20-1	-	TRBJ1-5	many	CSASGGLSNQPQHF	TGCAGTGCTAGTGGTGGCCTGAGCAATCAGCCCCAGCATTTT
TRBV11-2	TRBD2	TRBJ2-1	few	CASSSQPGLASNEQFF	TGTGCCAGCAGCTCCCAGCCGGGACTAGCGTCCAATGAGCAGTTCTTC
TRBV30	-	TRBJ2-7	-	CAWTIGLVPYEQYF	TGTGCCTGGACCATCGGTCTAGTACCCTACGAGCAGTACTTC
TRBV20-1	-	TRBJ2-3	-	CSARIGRRTDTQYF	TGCAGTGCTAGGATAGGGAGGCGCACAGATACGCAGTATTTT
TRBV27	TRBD2	TRBJ2-7	few	CASSLGPGLAYEQYF	TGTGCCAGCAGTCTAGGTCCCGGACTAGCATACGAGCAGTACTTC
TRBV28	-	TRBJ1-2	many	CASSLMAGFGYTF	TGTGCCAGCAGTTTGATGGCAGGGTTTGGCTACACCTTC
TRBV5-1	TRBD2	TRBJ2-5	few	CASSQGLAGAVETQYF	TGCGCCAGCAGCCAGGGACTAGCGGGAGCAGTTGAGACCCAGTACTTC
TRBV11-2	-	TRBJ2-7	-	CASSFDKSYEQYF	TGTGCCAGCAGCTTCGACAAATCCTACGAGCAGTACTTC
TRBV6-5	-	TRBJ1-2	-	CASSYSFGGLNYGYTF	TGTGCCAGCAGTTACTCGTTTGGGGGTTTAAATTATGGCTACACCTTC
TRBV2	-	TRBJ2-3	-	CASSASTDTQYF	TGTGCCAGCAGCGCAAGCACAGATACGCAGTATTTT
TRBV7-3	TRBD2	TRBJ2-7	few	CASSPTGGGYYEQYF	TGTGCCAGCAGCCCGACGGGAGGGGGATACTACGAGCAGTACTTC
TRBV11-2	-	TRBJ2-1	few	CASSLSQRHYNEQFF	TGTGCCAGCAGCTTATCCCAGCGGCACTACAATGAGCAGTTCTTC
TRBV7-3	-	TRBJ2-1	many	CASSLTAGTYNEQFF	TGTGCCAGCAGCTTAACGGCGGGGACCTACAATGAGCAGTTCTTC
TRBV12-3/TRBV12-4	TRBD2	TRBJ2-2	few	CASSFLGPAGAGELFF	TGTGCCAGCAGTTTCCTTGGCCCCGCGGGGGCCGGGGAGCTGTTTTTT
TRBV7-7	-	TRBJ2-5	few	CASSFRGGQETQYF	TGTGCCAGCAGCTTCAGGGGCGGGCAAGAGACCCAGTACTTC
TRBV20-1	-	TRBJ2-1	many	CSAPGGHEQFF	TGCAGTGCTCCTGGGGGCCATGAGCAGTTCTTC
TRBV30	-	TRBJ2-1	few	CAWSVPGGSNEQFF	TGTGCCTGGAGTGTACCCGGGGGATCCAATGAGCAGTTCTTC
TRBV12-3/TRBV12-4	TRBD2	TRBJ2-3	many	CASSGALLADPSTDTQYF	TGTGCCAGCAGTGGGGCCCTTCTAGCGGATCCTAGCACAGATACGCAGTATTTT
TRBV6-5	-	TRBJ1-6	many	CASRSAGGLTPNSPLHF	TGTGCCAGCAGATCAGCGGGGGGGCTGACGCCCAATTCACCCCTCCACTTT